A single sample gave rise to the 18 T cell receptor beta chains below, sequenced in a study of shared clonotypes between healthy human individuals. Assay used: immunoSEQ multiplex PCR; TCRdb lists only in-frame clones, some missing. The sample yields about 2.4 million clones, more than 80% seen once. The material sequenced was naive CD4+ T cells sorted from blood. Sample subset: CD45RA+ positively selected. The receptor source for this set is a man between 18 and 29 years old in good health.

The chain uses TRBV12-5 and TRBJ2-5, with D maybe TRBD2 (7 bases). V was shortened by 7 bases and J by 3 bases, with 18 bases between the two germline ends. Germline assignment: CDR1 LGHNT and CDR2 FRNRAP. This CDR3 spans 15 amino acids. CDR3 coding DNA: TGTGCTAGTGCCCCCCGTGGGGGGGCCAAAGAGACCCAGTACTTC. Protein sequence: CASAPRGGAKETQYF.

The chain recombines TRBV11-1 with TRBJ2-7; D unclear. Trimming stripped 5 bases from V and 2 bases from J, with 4 bases between. The CDR3 extends over 11 amino acids. Germline V gene lookup returns CDR1 SGHAT and CDR2 FQDESV (reference sequence). The CDR3 loop reads CASSATYEQYF. CDR3 bases: TGTGCCAGCAGCGCAACCTACGAGCAGTACTTC.

The rearrangement links TRBV11-3 to TRBJ2-1; 14 bases agree with TRBD2. The CDR3 sequence is 17 residues long. J gave up 4 bases and V 0 bases, and 2 bases lay outside the gene matches. Germline-derived CDR1 and CDR2 are SGHNT and YENEEA. The CDR3 DNA reads TGTGCCAGCAGCTTAGAAGGGACTAGCGGGAGTTACAATGAGCAGTTCTTC. Protein: CASSLEGTSGSYNEQFF. The full variable domain, its missing parts supplied by reference TRBV11-3 and TRBJ2-1, is EAGVVQSPRYKIIEKKQPVAFWCNPISGHNTLYWYLQNLGQGPELLIRYENEEAVDDSQLPKDRFSAERLKGVDSTLKIQPAELGDSAVYLCASSLEGTSGSYNEQFFGPGTRLTVL.

V is TRBV4-3 and J is TRBJ2-7; TRBD2 matches at 7 bases. V lost 3 bases to trimming and J lost 2 bases; unmatched junction nucleotides: 7. The CDR3 is 15 amino acids. Germline lookup yields CDR1 LGHNA and CDR2 YSLEER. Here the CDR3 reads CASSQILAAAYEQYF. In DNA form, the CDR3 reads TGCGCCAGCAGCCAGATTCTAGCGGCGGCCTACGAGCAGTACTTC.

V usage is TRBV5-1 and J usage is TRBJ2-3; D tentatively fits TRBD1 or TRBD2 (6 bases each). The germline gives CDR1 SGHRS, CDR2 YFSETQ. V lost 3 bases and J lost 5, with 13 bases in between. The CDR3 totals 14 residues. This CDR3 reads CASSYGRGQDTQYF. The CDR3 DNA sequence: TGCGCCAGCAGCTACGGCCGGGGGCAAGATACGCAGTATTTT.

The chain carries TRBV11-1 and TRBJ2-2; D uncertain. The germline V gene has CDR1 SGHAT and CDR2 FQDESV (reference sequence). Deletions cut 7 bases from V and 2 bases from J, with 8 bases between. CDR3 length: 13 amino acids. CDR3 sequence: CASMTTNTGELFF. The CDR3 DNA is TGTGCCAGCATGACAACCAACACCGGGGAGCTGTTTTTT. Full variable domain (missing parts from reference TRBV11-1 and TRBJ2-2): EAEVAQSPRYKITEKSQAVAFWCDPISGHATLYWYRQILGQGPELLVQFQDESVVDDSQLPKDRFSAERLKGVDSTLKIQPAELGDSAMYLCASMTTNTGELFFGEGSRLTVL.

V is TRBV9 and J is TRBJ2-1; 10 bases line up with TRBD2. CDR1 and CDR2 from the germline V gene are SGDLS and YYNGEE. This CDR3 region has 14 residues. V lost 5 bases, J lost 3 bases, and 2 bases stayed unmatched. This CDR3 is CASSLAGDYNEQFF. The CDR3 region has the DNA TGTGCCAGCAGTCTAGCGGGAGACTACAATGAGCAGTTCTTC.

The V call is TRBV9, the J call TRBJ1-4; the D gene is possibly TRBD1 (5 bases). The germline V and J ends were trimmed by 4 bases and 1 base, with 20 bases remaining between them. CDR3 size: 18 residues. Germline lookup yields CDR1 SGDLS and CDR2 YYNGEE. CDR3 loop: CASSPLAQGFGTNEKLFF. As DNA, the CDR3 is TGTGCCAGCAGCCCCCTTGCGCAGGGCTTCGGAACTAATGAAAAACTGTTTTTT.

Regarding this clone: Within the sample, other DNA sequences also encode this same CDR3. The chain couples TRBV5-1 to TRBJ2-5; 12 bases are a match to TRBD2. V trimming: 3 bases; J trimming: 1 base; junction bases outside the gene matches: 4. The germline CDR1 and CDR2 sequences are SGHRS and YFSETQ. The CDR3 extends over 16 amino acids. For the CDR3, the DNA is TGCGCCAGCAGCTCCCGGACTAGCGGGACCCAAGAGACCCAGTACTTC. It specifies CASSSRTSGTQETQYF.

This sequence joins TRBV2 and TRBJ1-5; D call uncertain. This CDR3 spans 13 amino acids. Germline values: CDR1 SNHLY, CDR2 FYNNEI. V lost 4 bases and J 5 bases, leaving 9 bases between the germline ends. Here the CDR3 reads CASSVDWDQPQHF. CDR3 DNA sequence: TGTGCCAGCAGTGTAGACTGGGATCAGCCCCAGCATTTT.

The chain is built from TRBV30 and TRBJ1-4, with unresolved D. This CDR3 region has 15 residues. Deletions cut 0 bases from V and 3 bases from J, with 11 bases between. The V gene's germline CDR1 is GTSNPN and CDR2 SVGIG (reference sequence). The CDR3 sequence: CAWSVPAGSNEKLFF. CDR3 in DNA: TGTGCCTGGAGTGTACCCGCTGGATCTAATGAAAAACTGTTTTTT.

As concerns this clone: Distinct nucleotide sequences in the sample also encode this CDR3. This chain links TRBV9 with TRBJ1-5; 8 bases are a match to TRBD1. Trimming at V came to 3 bases and at J to 4 bases, leaving 3 bases not matched to a gene. Germline values: CDR1 SGDLS, CDR2 YYNGEE. This CDR3 spans 14 amino acids. The CDR3 spells CASSATGGNQPQHF. DNA of the CDR3: TGTGCCAGCAGCGCAACAGGGGGAAATCAGCCCCAGCATTTT.

The V call is TRBV6-6, the J call TRBJ2-7; D perhaps matches TRBD2 (5 bases). Trimming removed 7 bases at V and 2 bases at J, with 12 bases between. Germline V gives CDR1 MNHNY, CDR2 SVGAGI (reference sequence). CDR3 length: 13 amino acids. The CDR3, as DNA: TGTGCCAGCACCACGGGGATGCCCTACGAGCAGTACTTC. Its protein is CASTTGMPYEQYF.

In its sample, this clone was seen once. The chain joins TRBV6-1 to TRBJ1-5, with 7 nucleotides matching TRBD1. After removal of 8 bases from V and 8 bases from J, the junction contained 12 bases not matched to a gene. CDR1 is MNHNS, CDR2 SASEGT, per germline. CDR3 length: 14 residues. The CDR3 sequence: CASRGDSKGKPQHF. Written as DNA, the CDR3 is TGTGCCAGCCGGGGGGACAGTAAAGGCAAGCCCCAGCATTTT.

The chain combines TRBV7-9 with TRBJ1-6; D gene unclear. The CDR3 has 16 amino acids. V was shortened by 2 bases and J by 13 bases, with 21 bases between the two germline ends. The germline gives CDR1 SEHNR, CDR2 FQNEAQ (reference sequence). The CDR3 bases are TGTGCCAGCAGCTTAAGTCTGGGGAGTATAATTCACCCCCTCCACTTT. Residues: CASSLSLGSIIHPLHF.

The chain carries TRBV7-2 and TRBJ2-2; 14 bases match TRBD2. The CDR3 totals 19 residues. CDR1 is SGHTA and CDR2 is FQGNSA in the germline V gene. The junction had 11 bases not matched to a gene; V was cut back by 5 bases and J by 3 bases. CDR3 sequence (DNA): TGTGCCAGCAGCGGTACCCGACTAGCGGGAGGGCCGTACACCGGGGAGCTGTTTTTT. Translation gives CASSGTRLAGGPYTGELFF.

CDR3 amino acids: CASSRQVGHYEQYF. As DNA, the CDR3 is TGTGCCAGCAGCAGGCAGGTCGGCCACTACGAGCAGTACTTC. The chain recombines TRBV5-4 with TRBJ2-7; D not certain. Trimming cost V 4 bases and J 3 bases, with 14 bases left between them. The CDR3 has 14 amino acids. Germline values: CDR1 SGHNT, CDR2 YYREEE (reference sequence).

V usage is TRBV7-6 and J usage is TRBJ2-4, with 7 bases that match TRBD1. With 5 bases clipped from V and 4 bases from J, the junction kept 5 bases outside the gene matches. Germline CDR1 is SGHVS and CDR2 is FNYEAQ. The CDR3 covers 14 residues. CDR3 DNA sequence: TGTGCCAGCAGCGCAGGACAGGTTAAAAACATTCAGTACTTC. This sequence encodes CASSAGQVKNIQYF.